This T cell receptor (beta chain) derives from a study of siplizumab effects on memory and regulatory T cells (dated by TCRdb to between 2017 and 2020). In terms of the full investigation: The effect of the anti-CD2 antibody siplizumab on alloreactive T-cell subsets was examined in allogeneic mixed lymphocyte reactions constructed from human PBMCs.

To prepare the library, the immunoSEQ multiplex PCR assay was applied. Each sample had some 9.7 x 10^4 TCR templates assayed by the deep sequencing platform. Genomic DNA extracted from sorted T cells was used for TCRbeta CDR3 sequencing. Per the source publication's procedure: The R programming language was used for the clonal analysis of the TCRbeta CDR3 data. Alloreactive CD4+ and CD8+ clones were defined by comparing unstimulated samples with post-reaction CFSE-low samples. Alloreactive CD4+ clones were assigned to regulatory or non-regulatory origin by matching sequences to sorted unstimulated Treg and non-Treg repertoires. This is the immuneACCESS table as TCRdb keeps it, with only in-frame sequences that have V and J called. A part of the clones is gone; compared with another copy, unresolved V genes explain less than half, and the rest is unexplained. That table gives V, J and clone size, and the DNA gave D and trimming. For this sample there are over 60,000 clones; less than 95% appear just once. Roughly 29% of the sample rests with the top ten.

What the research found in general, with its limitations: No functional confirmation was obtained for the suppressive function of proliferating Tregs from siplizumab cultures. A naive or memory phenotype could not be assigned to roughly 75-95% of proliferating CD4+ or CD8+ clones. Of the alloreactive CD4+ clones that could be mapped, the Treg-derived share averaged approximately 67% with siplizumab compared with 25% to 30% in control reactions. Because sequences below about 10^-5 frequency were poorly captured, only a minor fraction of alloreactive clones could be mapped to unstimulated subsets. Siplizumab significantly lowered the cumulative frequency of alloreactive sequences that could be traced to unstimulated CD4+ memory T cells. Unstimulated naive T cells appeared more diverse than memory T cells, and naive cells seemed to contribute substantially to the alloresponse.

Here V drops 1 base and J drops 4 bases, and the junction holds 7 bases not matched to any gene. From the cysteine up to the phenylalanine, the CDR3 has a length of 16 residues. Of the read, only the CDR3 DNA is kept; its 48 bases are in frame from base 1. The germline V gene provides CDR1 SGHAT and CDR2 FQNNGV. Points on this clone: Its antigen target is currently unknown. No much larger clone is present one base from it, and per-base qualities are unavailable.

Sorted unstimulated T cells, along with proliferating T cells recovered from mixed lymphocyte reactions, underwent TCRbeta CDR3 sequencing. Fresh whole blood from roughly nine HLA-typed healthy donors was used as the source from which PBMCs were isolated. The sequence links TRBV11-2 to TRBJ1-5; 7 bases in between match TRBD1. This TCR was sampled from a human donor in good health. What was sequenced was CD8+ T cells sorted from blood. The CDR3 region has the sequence CASSLARTGTNQPQHF. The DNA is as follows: TGTGCCAGCAGCTTAGCTAGGACAGGAACTAATCAGCCCCAGCATTTT.